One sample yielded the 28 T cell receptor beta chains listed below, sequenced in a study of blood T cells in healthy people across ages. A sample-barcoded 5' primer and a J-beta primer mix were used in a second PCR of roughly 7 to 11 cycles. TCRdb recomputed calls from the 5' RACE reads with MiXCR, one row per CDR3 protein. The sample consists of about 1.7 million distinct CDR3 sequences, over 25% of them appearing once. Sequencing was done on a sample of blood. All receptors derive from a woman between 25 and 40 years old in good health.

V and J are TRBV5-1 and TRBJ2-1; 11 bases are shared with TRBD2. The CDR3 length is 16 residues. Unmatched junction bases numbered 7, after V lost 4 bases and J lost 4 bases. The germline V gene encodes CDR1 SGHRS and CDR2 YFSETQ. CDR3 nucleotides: TGCGCCAGCAGCAACCTAGCGGGGGGAACGTACAATGAGCAGTTCTTC. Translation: CASSNLAGGTYNEQFF.

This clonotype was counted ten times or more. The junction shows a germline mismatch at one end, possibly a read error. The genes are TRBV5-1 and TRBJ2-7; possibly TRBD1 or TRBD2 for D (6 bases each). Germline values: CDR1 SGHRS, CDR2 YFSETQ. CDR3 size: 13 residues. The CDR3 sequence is CASSYGGGHEQYF. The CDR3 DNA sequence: TGTGCCAGCAGTTACGGGGGCGGCCACGAGCAGTACTTC.

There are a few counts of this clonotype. This chain's CDR3 is CSARDIGTGANVLTF. The CDR3 bases are TGCAGTGCTAGAGATATAGGGACTGGGGCCAACGTCCTGACTTTC. The V call is TRBV20-1, the J call TRBJ2-6, with unresolved D. The CDR3 is 15 residues long. V dropped 0 bases and J dropped 2 bases, with 8 bases sitting between them. Looked up from germline, CDR1 is DFQATT and CDR2 is SNEGSKA (reference sequence).

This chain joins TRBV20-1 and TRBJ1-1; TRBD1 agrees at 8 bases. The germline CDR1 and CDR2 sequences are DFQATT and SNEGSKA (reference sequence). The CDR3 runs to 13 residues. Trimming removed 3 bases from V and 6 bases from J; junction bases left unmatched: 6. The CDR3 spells CSASRQDRAEAFF. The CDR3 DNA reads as TGCAGTGCTAGTCGACAGGACAGGGCTGAAGCTTTCTTT.

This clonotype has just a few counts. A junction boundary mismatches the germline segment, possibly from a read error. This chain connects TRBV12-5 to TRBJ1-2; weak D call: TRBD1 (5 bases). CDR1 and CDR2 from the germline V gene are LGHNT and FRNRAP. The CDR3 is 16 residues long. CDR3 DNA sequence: TGTGCTAGTGGTTTGGTAAATCCAGGGATCGGCTATGGCCACACCTTC. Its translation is CASGLVNPGIGYGHTF.

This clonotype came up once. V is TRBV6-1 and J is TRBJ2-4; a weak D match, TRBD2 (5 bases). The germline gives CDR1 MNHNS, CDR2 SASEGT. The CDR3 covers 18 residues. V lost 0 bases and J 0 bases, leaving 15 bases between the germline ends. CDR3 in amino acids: CASSEANPGVLAKNIQYF. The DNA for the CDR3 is TGTGCCAGCAGTGAAGCAAACCCCGGGGTGTTAGCCAAAAACATTCAGTACTTC.

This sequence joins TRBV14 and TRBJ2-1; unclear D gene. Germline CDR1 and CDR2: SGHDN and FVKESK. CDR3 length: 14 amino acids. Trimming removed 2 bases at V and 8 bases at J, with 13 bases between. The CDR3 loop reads CASSQTAYLHEQFF. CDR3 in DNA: TGTGCCAGCAGCCAAACAGCGTACCTCCATGAGCAGTTCTTC.

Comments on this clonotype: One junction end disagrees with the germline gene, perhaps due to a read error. CDR3 coding DNA: TGTGCCGGCAGTGGGGGGACTACAAGAAAGGAGACCCAGTACTTC. Translated: CAGSGGTTRKETQYF. The chain uses TRBV6-1 and TRBJ2-5; 7 bases match TRBD2. Germline V CDR1 and CDR2: MNHNS, SASEGT. The CDR3 has 15 amino acids.

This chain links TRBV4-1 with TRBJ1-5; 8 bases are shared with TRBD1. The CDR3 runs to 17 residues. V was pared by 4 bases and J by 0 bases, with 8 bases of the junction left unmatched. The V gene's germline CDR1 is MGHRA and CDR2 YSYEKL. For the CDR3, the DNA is TGCGCCAGCAGCCTAACAGGGGGAGCTTATAGCAATCAGCCCCAGCATTTT. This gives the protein CASSLTGGAYSNQPQHF.

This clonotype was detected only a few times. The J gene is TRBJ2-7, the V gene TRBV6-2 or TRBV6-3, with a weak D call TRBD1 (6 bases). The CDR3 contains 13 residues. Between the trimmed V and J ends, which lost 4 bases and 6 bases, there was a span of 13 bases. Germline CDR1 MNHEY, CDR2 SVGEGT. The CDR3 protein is CASSWGPQGEQYF. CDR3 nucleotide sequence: TGTGCCAGCAGTTGGGGACCACAGGGCGAGCAGTACTTC.

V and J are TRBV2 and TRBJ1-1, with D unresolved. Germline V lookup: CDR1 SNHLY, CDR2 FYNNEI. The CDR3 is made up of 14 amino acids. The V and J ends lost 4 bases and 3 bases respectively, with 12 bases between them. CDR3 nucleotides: TGTGCCAGCAGTGGGGTGGCCCGGGACACTGAAGCTTTCTTT. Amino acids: CASSGVARDTEAFF.

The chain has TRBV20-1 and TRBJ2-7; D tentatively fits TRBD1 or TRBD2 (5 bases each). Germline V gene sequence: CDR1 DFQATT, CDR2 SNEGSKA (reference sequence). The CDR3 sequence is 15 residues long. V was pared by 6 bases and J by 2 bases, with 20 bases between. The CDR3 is CSASVGGGGAYEQYF. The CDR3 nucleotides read TGCAGTGCGAGTGTTGGTGGGGGTGGTGCCTACGAGCAGTACTTC.

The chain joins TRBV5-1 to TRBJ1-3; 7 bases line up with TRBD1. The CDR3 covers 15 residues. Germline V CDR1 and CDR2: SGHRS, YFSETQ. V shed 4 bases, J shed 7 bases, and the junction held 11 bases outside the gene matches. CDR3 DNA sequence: TGCGCCAGCAGCCCCGTCCCGACAGGGACGAACACCATATATTTT. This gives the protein CASSPVPTGTNTIYF.

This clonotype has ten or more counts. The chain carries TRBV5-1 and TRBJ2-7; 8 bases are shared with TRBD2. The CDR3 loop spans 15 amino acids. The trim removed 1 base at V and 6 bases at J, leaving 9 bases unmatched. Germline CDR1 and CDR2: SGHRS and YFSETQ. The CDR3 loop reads CASSLTSGGRGEQYF. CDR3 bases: TGCGCCAGCAGCTTGACGAGCGGGGGCCGCGGCGAGCAGTACTTC.

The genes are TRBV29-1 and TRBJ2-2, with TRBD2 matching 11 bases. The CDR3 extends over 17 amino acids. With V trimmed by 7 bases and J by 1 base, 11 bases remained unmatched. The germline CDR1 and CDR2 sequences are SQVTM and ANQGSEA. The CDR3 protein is CSAWGSGGARNTGELFF. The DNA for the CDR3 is TGCAGCGCTTGGGGTAGCGGGGGGGCACGGAACACCGGGGAGCTGTTTTTT.

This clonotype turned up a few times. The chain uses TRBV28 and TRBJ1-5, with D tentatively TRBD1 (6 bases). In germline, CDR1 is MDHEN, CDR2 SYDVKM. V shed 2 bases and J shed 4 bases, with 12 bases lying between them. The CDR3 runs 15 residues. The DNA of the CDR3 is TGTGCCAGCAGTTTACTACAGGGTGGTAATCAGCCCCAGCATTTT. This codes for CASSLLQGGNQPQHF.

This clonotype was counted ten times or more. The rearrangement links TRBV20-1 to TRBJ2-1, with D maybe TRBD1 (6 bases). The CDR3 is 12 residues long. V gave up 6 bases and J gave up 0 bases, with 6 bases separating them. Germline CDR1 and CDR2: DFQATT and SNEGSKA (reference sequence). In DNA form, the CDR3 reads TGCAGTGCACAGGGCTCCTACAATGAGCAGTTCTTC. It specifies CSAQGSYNEQFF.

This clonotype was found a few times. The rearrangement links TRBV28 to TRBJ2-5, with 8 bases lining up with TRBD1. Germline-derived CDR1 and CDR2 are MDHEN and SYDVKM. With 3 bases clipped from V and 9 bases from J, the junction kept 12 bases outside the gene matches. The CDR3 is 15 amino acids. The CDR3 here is CASSFLAGGSEAQYF. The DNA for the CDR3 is TGTGCCAGCAGTTTCTTGGCAGGGGGCTCGGAGGCCCAGTACTTC.

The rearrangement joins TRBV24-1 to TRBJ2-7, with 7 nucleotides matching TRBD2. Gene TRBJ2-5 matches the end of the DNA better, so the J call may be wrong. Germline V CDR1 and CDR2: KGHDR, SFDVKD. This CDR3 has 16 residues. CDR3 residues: CATSDSRLGGGETQYF. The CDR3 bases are TGTGCCACCAGTGATTCTCGACTAGGCGGGGGAGAGACCCAGTACTTC.

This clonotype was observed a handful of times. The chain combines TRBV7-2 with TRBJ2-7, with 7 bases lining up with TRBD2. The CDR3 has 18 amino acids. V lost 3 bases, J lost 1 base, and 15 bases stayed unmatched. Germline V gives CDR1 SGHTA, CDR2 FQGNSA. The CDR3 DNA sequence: TGTGCCAGCAGCTTCCCGGGACTAAGCGGTCGTGGATCCTACGAGCAGTACTTC. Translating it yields CASSFPGLSGRGSYEQYF.

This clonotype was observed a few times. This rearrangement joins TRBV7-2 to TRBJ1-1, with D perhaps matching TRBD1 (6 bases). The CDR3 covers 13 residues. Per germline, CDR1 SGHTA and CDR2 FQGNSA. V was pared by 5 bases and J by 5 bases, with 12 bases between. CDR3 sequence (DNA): TGTGCCAGCAGCGACACAGGGCGGACTGAAGCTTTCTTT. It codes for CASSDTGRTEAFF.

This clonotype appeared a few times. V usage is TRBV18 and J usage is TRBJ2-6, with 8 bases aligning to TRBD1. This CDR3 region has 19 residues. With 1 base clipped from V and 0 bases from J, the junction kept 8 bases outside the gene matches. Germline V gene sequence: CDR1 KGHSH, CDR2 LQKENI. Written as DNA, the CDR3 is TGTGCCAGCTCACCACTTAATGGACAGGGCTACTCTGGGGCCAACGTCCTGACTTTC. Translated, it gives CASSPLNGQGYSGANVLTF.

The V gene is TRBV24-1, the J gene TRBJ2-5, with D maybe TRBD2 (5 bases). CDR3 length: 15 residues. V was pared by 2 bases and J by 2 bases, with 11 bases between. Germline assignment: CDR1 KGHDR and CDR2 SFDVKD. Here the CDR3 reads CATSDSRTPQETQYF. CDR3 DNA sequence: TGTGCCACCAGTGATTCCAGGACTCCTCAAGAGACCCAGTACTTC.

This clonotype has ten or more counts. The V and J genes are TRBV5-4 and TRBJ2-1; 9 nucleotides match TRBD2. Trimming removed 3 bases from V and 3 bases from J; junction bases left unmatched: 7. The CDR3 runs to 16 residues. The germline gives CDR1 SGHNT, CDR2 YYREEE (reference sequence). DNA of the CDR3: TGTGCCAGCAGCTCCCAGACTAGCGGTCTCTACAATGAGCAGTTCTTC. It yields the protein CASSSQTSGLYNEQFF.

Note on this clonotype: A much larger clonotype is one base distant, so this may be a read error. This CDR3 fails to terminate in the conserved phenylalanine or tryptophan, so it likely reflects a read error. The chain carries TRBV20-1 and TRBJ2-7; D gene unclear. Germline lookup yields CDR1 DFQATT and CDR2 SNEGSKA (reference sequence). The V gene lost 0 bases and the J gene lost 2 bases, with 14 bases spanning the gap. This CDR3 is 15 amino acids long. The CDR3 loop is CSARDQGDRTYEQYL. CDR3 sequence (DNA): TGCAGTGCTAGAGATCAAGGTGATCGTACCTACGAGCAGTACTTA.

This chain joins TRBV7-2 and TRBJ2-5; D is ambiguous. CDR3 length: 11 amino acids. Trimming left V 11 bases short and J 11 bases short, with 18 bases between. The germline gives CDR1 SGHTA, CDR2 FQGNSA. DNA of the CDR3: TGTGCCGAGATCTACTACAATGAGCAGTACTTC. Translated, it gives CAEIYYNEQYF.

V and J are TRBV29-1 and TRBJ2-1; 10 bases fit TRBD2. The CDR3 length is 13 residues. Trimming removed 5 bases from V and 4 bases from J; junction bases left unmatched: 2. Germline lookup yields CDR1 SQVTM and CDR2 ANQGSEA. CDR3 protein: CSVTGLAYNEQFF. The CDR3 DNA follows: TGCAGCGTTACGGGACTAGCGTACAATGAGCAGTTCTTC.

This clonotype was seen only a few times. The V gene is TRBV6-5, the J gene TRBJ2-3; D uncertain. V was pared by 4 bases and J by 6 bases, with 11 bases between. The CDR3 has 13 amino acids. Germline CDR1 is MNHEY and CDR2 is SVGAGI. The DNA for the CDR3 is TGTGCCAGCAGTTGGAGCCGGTCCGATACGCAGTATTTT. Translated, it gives CASSWSRSDTQYF.